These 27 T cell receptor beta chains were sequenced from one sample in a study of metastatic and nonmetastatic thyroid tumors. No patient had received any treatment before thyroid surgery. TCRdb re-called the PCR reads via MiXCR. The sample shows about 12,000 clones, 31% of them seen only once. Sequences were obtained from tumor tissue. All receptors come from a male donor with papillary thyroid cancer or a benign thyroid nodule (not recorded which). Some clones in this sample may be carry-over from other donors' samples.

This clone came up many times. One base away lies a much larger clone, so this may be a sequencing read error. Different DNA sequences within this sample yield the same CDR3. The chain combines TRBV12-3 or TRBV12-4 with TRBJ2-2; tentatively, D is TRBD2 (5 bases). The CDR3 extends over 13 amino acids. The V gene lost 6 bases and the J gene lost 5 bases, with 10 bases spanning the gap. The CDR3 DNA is TGTGCCAGCAGGGGAGACGTTACCGGGGAGCTGTTTTTT. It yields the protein CASRGDVTGELFF.

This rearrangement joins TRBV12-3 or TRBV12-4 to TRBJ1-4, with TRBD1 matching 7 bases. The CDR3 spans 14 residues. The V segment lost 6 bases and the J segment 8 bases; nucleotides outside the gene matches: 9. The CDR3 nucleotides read TGTGCCAGCAGACTACAGGGGTCGGAAGAAAAACTGTTTTTT. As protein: CASRLQGSEEKLFF.

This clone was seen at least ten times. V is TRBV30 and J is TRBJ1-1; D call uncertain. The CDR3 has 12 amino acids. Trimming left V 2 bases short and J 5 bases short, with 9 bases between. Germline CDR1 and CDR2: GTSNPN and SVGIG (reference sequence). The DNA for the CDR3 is TGTGCCTGGAGTCTCGGGGAAACTGAAGCTTTCTTT. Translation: CAWSLGETEAFF.

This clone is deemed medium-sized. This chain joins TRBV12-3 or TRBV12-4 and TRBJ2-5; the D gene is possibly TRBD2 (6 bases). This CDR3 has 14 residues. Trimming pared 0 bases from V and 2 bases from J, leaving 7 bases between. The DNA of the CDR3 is TGTGCCAGCAGTTTAGCTCGGGGGCAAGAGACCCAGTACTTC. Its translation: CASSLARGQETQYF.

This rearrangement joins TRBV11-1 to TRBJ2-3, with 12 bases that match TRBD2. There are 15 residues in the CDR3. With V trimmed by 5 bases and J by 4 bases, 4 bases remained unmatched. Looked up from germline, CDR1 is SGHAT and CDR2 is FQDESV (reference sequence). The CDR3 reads CASSPGTSGSDTQYF. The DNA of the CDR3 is TGTGCCAGCAGCCCAGGGACTAGCGGGTCAGATACGCAGTATTTT.

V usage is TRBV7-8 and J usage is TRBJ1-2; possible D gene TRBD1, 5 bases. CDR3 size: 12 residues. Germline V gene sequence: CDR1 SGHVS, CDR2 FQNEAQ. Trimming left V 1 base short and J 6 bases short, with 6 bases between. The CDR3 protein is CASSLDRNGYTF. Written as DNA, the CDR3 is TGTGCCAGCAGCTTAGACAGGAATGGCTACACCTTC.

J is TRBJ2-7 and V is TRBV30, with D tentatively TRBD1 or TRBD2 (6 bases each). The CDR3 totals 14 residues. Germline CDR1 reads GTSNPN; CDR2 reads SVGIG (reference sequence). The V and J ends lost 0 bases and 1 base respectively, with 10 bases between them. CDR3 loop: CAWSVGGSSYEQYF. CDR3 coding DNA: TGTGCCTGGAGTGTAGGGGGGTCGTCCTACGAGCAGTACTTC.

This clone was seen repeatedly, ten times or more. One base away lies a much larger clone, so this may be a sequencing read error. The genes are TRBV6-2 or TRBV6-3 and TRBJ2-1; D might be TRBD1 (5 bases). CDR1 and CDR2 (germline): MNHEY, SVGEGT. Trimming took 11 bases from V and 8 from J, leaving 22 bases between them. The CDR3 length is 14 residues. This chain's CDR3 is CACTFSSRGHEQFF. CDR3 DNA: TGTGCCTGCACGTTTTCTTCTAGGGGCCATGAGCAGTTCTTC.

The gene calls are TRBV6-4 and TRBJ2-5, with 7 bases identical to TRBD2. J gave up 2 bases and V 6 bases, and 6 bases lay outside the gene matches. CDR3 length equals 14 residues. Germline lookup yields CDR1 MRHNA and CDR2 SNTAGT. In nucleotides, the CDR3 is TGTGCCAGCAGCCCCCTGGGAGGGCAAGAGACCCAGTACTTC. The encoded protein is CASSPLGGQETQYF.

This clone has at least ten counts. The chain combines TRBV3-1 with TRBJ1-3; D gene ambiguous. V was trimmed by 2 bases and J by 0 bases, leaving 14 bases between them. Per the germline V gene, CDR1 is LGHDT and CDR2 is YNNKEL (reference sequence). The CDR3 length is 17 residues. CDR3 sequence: CASSQSSRVVSGNTIYF. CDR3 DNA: TGTGCCAGCAGCCAAAGCTCACGGGTTGTCTCTGGAAACACCATATATTTT.

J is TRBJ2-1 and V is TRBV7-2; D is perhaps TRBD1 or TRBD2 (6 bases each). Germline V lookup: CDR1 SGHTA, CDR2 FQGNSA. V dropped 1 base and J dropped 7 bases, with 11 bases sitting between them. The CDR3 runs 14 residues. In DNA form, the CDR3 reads TGTGCCAGCAGCTTAGGGGGGGCTACTAATGAGCAGTTCTTC. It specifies CASSLGGATNEQFF.

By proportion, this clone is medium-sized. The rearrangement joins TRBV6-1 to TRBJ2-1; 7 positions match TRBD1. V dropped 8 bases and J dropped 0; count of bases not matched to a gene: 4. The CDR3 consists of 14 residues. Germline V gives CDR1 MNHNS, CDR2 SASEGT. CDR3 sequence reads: CASETGDSYNEQFF. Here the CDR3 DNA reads TGTGCCAGCGAAACAGGGGACTCCTACAATGAGCAGTTCTTC.

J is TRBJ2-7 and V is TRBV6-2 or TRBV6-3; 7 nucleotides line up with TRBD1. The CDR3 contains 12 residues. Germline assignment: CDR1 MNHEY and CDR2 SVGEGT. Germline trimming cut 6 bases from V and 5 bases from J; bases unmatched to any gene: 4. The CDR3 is CASRTGLNEQYF. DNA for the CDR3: TGTGCCAGCAGGACAGGGTTAAACGAGCAGTACTTC.

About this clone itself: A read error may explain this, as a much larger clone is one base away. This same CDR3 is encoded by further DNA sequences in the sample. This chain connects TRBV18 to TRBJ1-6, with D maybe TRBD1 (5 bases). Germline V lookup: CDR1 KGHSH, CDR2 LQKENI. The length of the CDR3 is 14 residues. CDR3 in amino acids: CASSPQGDNPPLHF. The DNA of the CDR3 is TGTGCAAGCTCACCCCAGGGAGATAATCCACCCCTCCACTTT.

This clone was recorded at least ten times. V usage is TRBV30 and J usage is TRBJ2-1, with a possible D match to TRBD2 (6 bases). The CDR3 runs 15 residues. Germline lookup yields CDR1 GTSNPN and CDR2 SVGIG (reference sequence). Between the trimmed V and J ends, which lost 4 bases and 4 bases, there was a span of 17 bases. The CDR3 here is CAWKRPGLVYNEQFF. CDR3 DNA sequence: TGTGCCTGGAAACGCCCGGGACTTGTATACAATGAGCAGTTCTTC. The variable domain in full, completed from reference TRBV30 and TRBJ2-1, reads SQTIHQWPATLVQPVGSPLSLECTVEGTSNPNLYWYRQAAGRGLQLLFYSVGIGQISSEVPQNLSASRPQDRQFILSSKKLLLSDSGFYLCAWKRPGLVYNEQFFGPGTRLTVL.

The CDR3 protein is CAWSVTDTQYF. The DNA of the CDR3 is TGTGCCTGGAGTGTTACAGATACGCAGTATTTT. V usage is TRBV30 and J usage is TRBJ2-3; no firm D call. This CDR3 has 11 residues. Germline V gene sequence: CDR1 GTSNPN, CDR2 SVGIG (reference sequence). Trimming pared 0 bases from V and 3 bases from J, leaving 1 base between.

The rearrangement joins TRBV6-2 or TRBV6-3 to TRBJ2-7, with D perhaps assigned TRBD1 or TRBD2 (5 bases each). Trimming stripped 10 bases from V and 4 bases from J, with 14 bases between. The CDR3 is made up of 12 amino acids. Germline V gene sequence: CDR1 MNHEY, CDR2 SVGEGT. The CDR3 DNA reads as TGTGCCACCTGGGGACCCGCGTACGAGCAGTACTTC. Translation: CATWGPAYEQYF.

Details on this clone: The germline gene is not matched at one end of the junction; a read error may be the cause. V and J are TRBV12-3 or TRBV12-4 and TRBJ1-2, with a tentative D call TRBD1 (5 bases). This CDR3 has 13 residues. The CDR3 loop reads CSSSRQQTRGSTF. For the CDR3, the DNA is TGTTCCAGCAGCCGACAACAGACCCGGGGCTCCACCTTC.

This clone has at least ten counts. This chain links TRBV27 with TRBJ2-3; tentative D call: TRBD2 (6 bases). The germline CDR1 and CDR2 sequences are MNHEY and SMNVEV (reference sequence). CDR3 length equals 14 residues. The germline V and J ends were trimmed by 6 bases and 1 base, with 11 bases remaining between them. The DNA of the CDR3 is TGTGCCAGCAGCCGGACGGGGGGCACAGATACGCAGTATTTT. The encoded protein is CASSRTGGTDTQYF.

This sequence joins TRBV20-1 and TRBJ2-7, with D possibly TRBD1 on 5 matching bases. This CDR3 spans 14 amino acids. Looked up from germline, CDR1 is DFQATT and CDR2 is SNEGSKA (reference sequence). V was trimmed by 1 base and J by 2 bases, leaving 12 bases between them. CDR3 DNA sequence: TGCAGTGCTAGAGCGTACAGGCCCGCCTACGAGCAGTACGTC. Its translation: CSARAYRPAYEQYV.

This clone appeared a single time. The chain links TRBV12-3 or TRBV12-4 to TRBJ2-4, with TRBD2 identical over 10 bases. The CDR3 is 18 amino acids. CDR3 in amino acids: CGCSFRVAGGRAKNIQYF. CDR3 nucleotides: TGTGGCTGCAGTTTCCGAGTAGCGGGGGGTAGGGCCAAAAACATTCAGTACTTC.

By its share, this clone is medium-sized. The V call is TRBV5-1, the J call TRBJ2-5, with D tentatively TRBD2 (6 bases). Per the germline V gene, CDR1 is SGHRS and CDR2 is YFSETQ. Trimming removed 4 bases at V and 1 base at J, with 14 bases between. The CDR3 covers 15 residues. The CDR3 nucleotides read TGCGCCAGCAGCCCAACTACCGGGAGCCAAGAGACCCAGTACTTC. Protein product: CASSPTTGSQETQYF. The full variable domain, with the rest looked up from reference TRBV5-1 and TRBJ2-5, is KAGVTQTPRYLIKTRGQQVTLSCSPISGHRSVSWYQQTPGQGLQFLFEYFSETQRNKGNFPGRFSGRQFSNSRSEMNVSTLELGDSALYLCASSPTTGSQETQYFGPGTRLLVL.

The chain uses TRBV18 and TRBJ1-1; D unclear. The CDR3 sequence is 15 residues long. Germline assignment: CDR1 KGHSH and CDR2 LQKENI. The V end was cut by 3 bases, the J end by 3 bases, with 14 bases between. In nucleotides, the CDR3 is TGTGCCAGCTCACCCCGTAGGATGCTCGACACTGAAGCTTTCTTT. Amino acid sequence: CASSPRRMLDTEAFF.

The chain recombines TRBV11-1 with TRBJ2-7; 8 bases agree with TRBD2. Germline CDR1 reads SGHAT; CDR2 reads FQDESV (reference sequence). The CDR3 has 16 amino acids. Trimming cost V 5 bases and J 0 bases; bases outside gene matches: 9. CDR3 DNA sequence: TGTGCCAGCAGCCCCCATTGGACTAGCCGCTCCTACGAGCAGTACTTC. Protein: CASSPHWTSRSYEQYF.

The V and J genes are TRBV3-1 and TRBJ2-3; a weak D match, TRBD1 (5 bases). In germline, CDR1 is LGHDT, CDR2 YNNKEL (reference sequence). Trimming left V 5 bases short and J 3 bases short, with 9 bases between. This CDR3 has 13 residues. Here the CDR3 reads CASSYQGTDTQYF. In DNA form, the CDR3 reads TGTGCCAGCAGCTACCAGGGAACAGATACGCAGTATTTT.

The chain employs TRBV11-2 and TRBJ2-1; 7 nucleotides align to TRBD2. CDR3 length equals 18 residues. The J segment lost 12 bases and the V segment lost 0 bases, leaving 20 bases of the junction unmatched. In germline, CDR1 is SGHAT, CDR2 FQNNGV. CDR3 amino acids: CASSLEATGTNCPKRQFF. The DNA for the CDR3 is TGTGCCAGCAGCTTAGAGGCGACCGGGACTAACTGCCCAAAACGGCAGTTCTTC. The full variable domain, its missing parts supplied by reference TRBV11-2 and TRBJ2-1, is EAGVAQSPRYKIIEKRQSVAFWCNPISGHATLYWYQQILGQGPKLLIQFQNNGVVDDSQLPKDRFSAERLKGVDSTLKIQPAKLEDSAVYLCASSLEATGTNCPKRQFFGPGTRLTVL.

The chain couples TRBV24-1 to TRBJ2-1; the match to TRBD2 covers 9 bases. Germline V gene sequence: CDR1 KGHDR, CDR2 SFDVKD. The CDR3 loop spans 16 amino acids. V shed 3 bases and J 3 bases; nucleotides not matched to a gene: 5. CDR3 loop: CATSDPAGGYYNEQFF. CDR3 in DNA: TGTGCCACCAGTGATCCAGCGGGAGGTTACTACAATGAGCAGTTCTTC.